The 25 T cell receptor beta chains below all came from one sample that was sequenced in a study of long-term antiretroviral therapy in people with HIV. Researchers report immunoSEQ v3.0 was run at survey level. Libraries were prepared by immunoSEQ multiplex PCR; TCRdb keeps only in-frame clonotypes and omits some of them. The table lists some 10,000 clones, approximately 90% of them singletons. Material: unsorted PBMCs, obtained 0.2 years before starting antiretroviral therapy. Receptors originate from a woman between 40 and 50 years old with HIV.

This chain links TRBV7-8 with TRBJ1-1, with D possibly TRBD1 on 6 matching bases. V lost 5 bases and J lost 2, with 15 bases in between. The CDR3 length is 15 residues. Germline V CDR1 and CDR2: SGHVS, FQNEAQ. The CDR3 loop reads CASSKTGGRNTEAFF. CDR3 bases: TGTGCCAGCAGCAAGACGGGGGGGCGCAACACTGAAGCTTTCTTT.

The chain is built from TRBV6-5 and TRBJ1-2; TRBD1 agrees at 11 bases. This CDR3 spans 15 amino acids. Germline CDR1 and CDR2: MNHEY and SVGAGI. Trimming cost V 2 bases and J 8 bases; bases outside gene matches: 7. The CDR3, as DNA: TGTGCCAGCAGTTACAGCGGACAGGGGGCCCACGGCTACACCTTC. Residues: CASSYSGQGAHGYTF.

The CDR3: CASSLTGVNEKLFF. CDR3 DNA: TGCGCCAGCAGCTTGACAGGGGTGAATGAAAAACTGTTTTTT. The chain couples TRBV5-1 to TRBJ1-4; 7 bases agree with TRBD1. V shed 1 base and J 5 bases; nucleotides not matched to a gene: 2. There are 14 residues in the CDR3. Germline-derived CDR1 and CDR2 are SGHRS and YFSETQ.

The chain links TRBV30 to TRBJ2-3, with a weak D call TRBD2 (6 bases). Germline loops: CDR1 GTSNPN, CDR2 SVGIG (reference sequence). V lost 0 bases and J 7 bases, leaving 14 bases between the germline ends. This CDR3 region has 14 residues. The CDR3 DNA follows: TGTGCCTGGAGTGTTGGCGGGGTGGCGAATACGCAGTATTTT. This sequence encodes CAWSVGGVANTQYF.

The rearrangement links TRBV11-3 to TRBJ1-3; D possibly corresponds to TRBD1 (5 bases). The V gene lost 5 bases and the J gene lost 1 base, with 12 bases spanning the gap. The germline CDR1 and CDR2 sequences are SGHNT and YENEEA. CDR3 length equals 15 residues. The CDR3 loop reads CASSPRGGSGNTIYF. The CDR3 region has the DNA TGTGCCAGCAGCCCTCGTGGGGGGTCTGGAAACACCATATATTTT.

The gene calls are TRBV7-2 and TRBJ2-7, with D perhaps assigned TRBD1 or TRBD2 (5 bases each). CDR3 size: 15 residues. CDR1 is SGHTA and CDR2 is FQGNSA in the germline V gene. The V and J ends lost 5 bases and 0 bases respectively, with 14 bases between them. In DNA form, the CDR3 reads TGTGCCAGCAGCACCGACCCAGGGAGCTCCTACGAGCAGTACTTC. Amino acids: CASSTDPGSSYEQYF.

J is TRBJ1-1 and V is TRBV10-2; TRBD1 matches 7 bases. Germline CDR1 and CDR2: WSHSY and SAAADI. The CDR3 is 12 residues long. With V trimmed by 7 bases and J by 7 bases, 6 bases remained unmatched. Written as DNA, the CDR3 is TGCGCCAGCAAACACACAGGGGATGAAGCTTTCTTT. Translation: CASKHTGDEAFF.

The rearrangement links TRBV4-1 to TRBJ2-5; D not certain. V shed 0 bases and J shed 2 bases, with 4 bases lying between them. Per the germline V gene, CDR1 is MGHRA and CDR2 is YSYEKL. The CDR3 is made up of 13 amino acids. In nucleotides, the CDR3 is TGCGCCAGCAGCCAAGATCGTCAAGAGACCCAGTACTTC. Translation gives CASSQDRQETQYF.

The chain joins TRBV7-9 to TRBJ2-1; TRBD2 might be the D (7 bases). CDR1 and CDR2 (germline): SEHNR, FQNEAQ (reference sequence). The CDR3 is 15 amino acids. Trimming left V 3 bases short and J 5 bases short, with 14 bases between. The CDR3 sequence is CASSLSGGDNNEQFF. The CDR3, as DNA: TGTGCCAGCAGCTTGTCGGGGGGCGATAACAATGAGCAGTTCTTC. The variable domain in full, completed from reference TRBV7-9 and TRBJ2-1, reads DTGVSQNPRHKITKRGQNVTFRCDPISEHNRLYWYRQTLGQGPEFLTYFQNEAQLEKSRLLSDRFSAERPKGSFSTLEIQRTEQGDSAMYLCASSLSGGDNNEQFFGPGTRLTVL.

The genes are TRBV30 and TRBJ1-2, with TRBD1 matching over 8 bases. This CDR3 spans 16 amino acids. The germline V gene has CDR1 GTSNPN and CDR2 SVGIG (reference sequence). V shed 0 bases and J 7 bases; nucleotides not matched to a gene: 13. The CDR3, as DNA: TGTGCCTGGAGTGTACGGGGCTACAGGGGGATCTTTGGCTACACCTTC. It is translated as CAWSVRGYRGIFGYTF.

The rearrangement links TRBV2 to TRBJ1-6, with D tentatively TRBD1 (6 bases). Germline values: CDR1 SNHLY, CDR2 FYNNEI. Deletions cut 0 bases from V and 9 bases from J, with 12 bases between. This CDR3 region has 15 residues. The CDR3 loop is CASSEAPGDISPLHF. The CDR3 DNA is TGTGCCAGCAGTGAAGCGCCAGGGGACATTTCACCCCTCCACTTT. The complete variable domain, with remaining parts taken from reference TRBV2 and TRBJ1-6, reads EPEVTQTPSHQVTQMGQEVILRCVPISNHLYFYWYRQILGQKVEFLVSFYNNEISEKSEIFDDQFSVERPDGSNFTLKIRSTKLEDSAMYFCASSEAPGDISPLHFGNGTRLTVT.

This clone was counted a few times. The chain has TRBV7-2 and TRBJ1-5; weak D call: TRBD1 (6 bases). Trimming removed 5 bases at V and 11 bases at J, with 22 bases between. The V gene's germline CDR1 is SGHTA and CDR2 FQGNSA. This CDR3 region has 15 residues. CDR3 loop: CASSPLTQGFHAQHF. The CDR3 nucleotides are TGTGCCAGCAGCCCACTTACACAGGGATTCCATGCCCAGCATTTT.

The chain carries TRBV7-2 and TRBJ1-1, with 9 bases lining up with TRBD1. V was pared by 5 bases and J by 3 bases, with 7 bases of the junction left unmatched. CDR3 length: 15 residues. Germline CDR1 reads SGHTA; CDR2 reads FQGNSA. CDR3 residues: CASSPGQGWHTEAFF. CDR3 nucleotides: TGTGCCAGCAGCCCGGGACAGGGTTGGCACACTGAAGCTTTCTTT.

The chain uses TRBV19 and TRBJ2-4; 7 nucleotides agree with TRBD1. CDR3 length equals 14 residues. Looked up from germline, CDR1 is LNHDA and CDR2 is SQIVND (reference sequence). V lost 4 bases to trimming and J lost 4 bases; unmatched junction nucleotides: 4. CDR3 coding DNA: TGTGCCAGTAGTAGCCCGGGACAGAAAAACATTCAGTACTTC. Translated, it gives CASSSPGQKNIQYF.

The genes are TRBV4-3 and TRBJ1-5; no firm D call. Germline CDR1 is LGHNA and CDR2 is YSLEER. The CDR3 has 15 residues. V lost 1 base and J lost 6, with 13 bases in between. CDR3 DNA sequence: TGCGCCAGCAGCCAAGGGGCCCTGGCGGGTCAGCCCCAGCATTTT. Encoded protein: CASSQGALAGQPQHF.

The chain is built from TRBV10-3 and TRBJ1-1; 8 bases are a match to TRBD1. Trimming cost V 6 bases and J 3 bases; bases outside gene matches: 3. CDR1 is ENHRY and CDR2 is SYGVKD in the germline V gene. The CDR3 is 13 amino acids. CDR3 residues: CAIRQGVDTEAFF. In DNA form, the CDR3 reads TGTGCCATCAGACAGGGGGTAGACACTGAAGCTTTCTTT.

V is TRBV7-2 and J is TRBJ1-2; D gene uncertain. In germline, CDR1 is SGHTA, CDR2 FQGNSA. This CDR3 comprises 15 residues. Trimming left V 1 base short and J 7 bases short, with 16 bases between. Here the CDR3 DNA reads TGTGCCAGCAGCTTAGTACCGGGGAATCTCCCTGGCTACACCTTC. It is translated as CASSLVPGNLPGYTF.

This clone was seen only once. The rearrangement joins TRBV27 to TRBJ1-2; no firm D call. Trimming pared 8 bases from V and 4 bases from J, leaving 17 bases between. Germline CDR1 is MNHEY and CDR2 is SMNVEV (reference sequence). The CDR3 covers 14 residues. CDR3 residues: CASRSPILGYGYTF. In nucleotides, the CDR3 is TGTGCCAGCCGTTCCCCTATACTAGGCTATGGCTACACCTTC.

The rearrangement uses TRBV6-1 and TRBJ1-5; 9 bases are shared with TRBD1. CDR3 length: 14 amino acids. Germline V lookup: CDR1 MNHNS, CDR2 SASEGT. J lost 5 bases, V lost 8 bases, and 7 bases had no gene match. CDR3 DNA sequence: TGTGCCAGCCGGGGACAGGGCAAATATCAGCCCCAGCATTTT. Amino acids: CASRGQGKYQPQHF.

The chain uses TRBV9 and TRBJ2-3, with a weak D call TRBD2 (6 bases). The CDR3 runs to 15 residues. Germline CDR1 is SGDLS and CDR2 is YYNGEE. V lost 3 bases, J lost 6 bases, and 17 bases lay in between. This CDR3 reads CASSEGWGGDDTQYF. The CDR3 DNA reads as TGTGCCAGCAGCGAGGGATGGGGAGGCGACGATACGCAGTATTTT. Filled out from reference TRBV9 and TRBJ2-3, the complete variable domain reads DSGVTQTPKHLITATGQRVTLRCSPRSGDLSVYWYQQSLDQGLQFLIQYYNGEERAKGNILERFSAQQFPDLHSELNLSSLELGDSALYFCASSEGWGGDDTQYFGPGTRLTVL.

The V and J genes are TRBV7-2 and TRBJ1-2, with D possibly TRBD1 on 6 matching bases. This CDR3 has 14 amino acids. The V gene's germline CDR1 is SGHTA and CDR2 FQGNSA. Trimming took 2 bases from V and 4 from J, leaving 11 bases between them. CDR3 protein: CASSLSTGTYGYTF. The CDR3 DNA reads TGTGCCAGCAGCTTATCGACAGGAACCTATGGCTACACCTTC.

The V and J genes are TRBV4-3 and TRBJ1-4; 7 bases agree with TRBD1. J was trimmed by 3 bases and V by 3 bases; bases with no gene match: 7. CDR1 LGHNA and CDR2 YSLEER come from the germline V gene. The CDR3 runs 16 residues. The chain's CDR3 is CASSHSDRVPNEKLFF. In DNA, the CDR3 is TGCGCCAGCAGCCACTCCGACAGGGTACCTAATGAAAAACTGTTTTTT.

This sequence joins TRBV5-5 and TRBJ1-5; possible D gene TRBD1, 5 bases. This CDR3 is 13 amino acids long. The V gene lost 2 bases and the J gene lost 7 bases, with 10 bases spanning the gap. The germline V gene encodes CDR1 SGHKS and CDR2 YYEKEE (reference sequence). The CDR3 DNA is TGTGCCAGCAGCTTTATCGGGGGGCAGCCCCAGCATTTT. This sequence encodes CASSFIGGQPQHF.

This clone was detected only a few times. CDR3 coding DNA: TGTGCCCGGGGGCGACCGAACTATGGCTACACCTTC. The encoded protein is CARGRPNYGYTF. The chain employs TRBV30 and TRBJ1-2, with D perhaps matching TRBD1 (6 bases). The CDR3 length is 12 residues. Deletions cut 8 bases from V and 2 bases from J, with 12 bases between. The germline V gene encodes CDR1 GTSNPN and CDR2 SVGIG (reference sequence).

The chain couples TRBV5-1 to TRBJ2-7; 9 bases are a match to TRBD1. Germline lookup yields CDR1 SGHRS and CDR2 YFSETQ. The V and J ends lost 0 bases and 3 bases, in that order; junction bases with no gene match: 7. The CDR3 is 16 amino acids. The CDR3 here is CASSLVGTGKFYEQYF. The CDR3 DNA is TGCGCCAGCAGCTTGGTCGGGACAGGGAAATTCTACGAGCAGTACTTC.